The present entry profiles one TCR beta chain with its context. This clone was counted a single time. Its antigen remains undetermined. Base qualities are missing; no much larger clone stands one base away. These data belong to a study of graft-versus-host responses after intestinal transplantation (dated by TCRdb to about 2021). In terms of the full investigation: Multivisceral, liver-intestinal, or isolated intestinal transplants were received by the recipients. All recipients received anti-thymocyte globulin induction followed by maintenance tacrolimus and steroids for around three years. After intestinal transplantation, graft-versus-host and host-versus-graft alloreactive T cell clones were followed in the graft, circulation and bone marrow using bulk TCR-beta CDR3 sequencing. To identify alloreactive clones, pre-transplant mixed lymphocyte reaction products were sequenced and compared with unstimulated pre-transplant donor and recipient T cells. A cohort of some 24 intestinal transplant recipients, including one retransplant, was enrolled, and a few patients lacking pretransplant specimens were excluded. Donor T cell macrochimerism was defined as a peak of at least 4% donor T cells among recipient peripheral blood mononuclear cells. Samples from a few later patients were sequenced in-house on an Illumina MiSeq with MiXCR processing rather than by the commercial service.

The library was obtained by the immunoSEQ multiplex PCR assay. For most patients, genomic DNA was isolated with the Qiagen DNeasy Blood and Tissue Kit and shipped frozen to Adaptive Biotechnologies for TCR sequencing. Adaptive Biotechnologies carried out high-throughput TCR-beta CDR3 sequencing of genomic DNA for most patients. The published analysis was carried out like this. TCR sequencing data were retrieved from Adaptive's ImmunoSEQ software for 15 to 20 patients, whereas a few other patients were processed with MiXCR and VDJtools. To correct CD4 versus CD8 sorting errors, sequences present in both subsets at a frequency ratio below 5:1 were removed. Because the origin of CDR3 nucleotide sequences shared between donor and recipient could not be assigned, those sequences were removed. To be classed as alloreactive, a clone needed at least 2-fold expansion over unstimulated cells and a minimum CFSE-low frequency of 0.002% (template counts) or 0.001% (read counts). A clone was considered mappable if detected in the sequenced pre-transplant spleen, lymph node, or MLR CFSE-low populations of the donor or recipient. Cumulative frequency of alloreactive clones was calculated as a percentage of all sequences weighted by copy number. TCRdb retrieved this table from immuneACCESS and kept in-frame rearrangements only. Not all clones are present; in checked studies, unresolved V genes account for under half, and no reason is known for the remainder. From that table come the V and J calls and clone size; the DNA was used to work out D and trimming. The sample table holds 85,000 to 90,000 clones, of which around 93% were seen once. Less than 0.45% of the sample is taken by the ten largest.

Per the publication, the time point label means: cells obtained before transplantation from donor or recipient. CD3+CD4+ and CD3+CD8+ populations were FACS-sorted from unstimulated pre-transplant donor and recipient cells taken from spleen or lymph nodes. V loses 8 bases, J loses 7 bases, and the germline ends lie 15 bases apart. Per the germline V gene, SGHAT is the CDR1 and FQNNGV is the CDR2. The CDR3 covers 12 residues, taking in both the cysteine and the phenylalanine. Only CDR3 DNA is held: 36 bases, read in frame from base 1. On the study overall, not on this receptor specifically: Patients with donor T cell macrochimerism had high GvH to HvG T cell clonal ratios in their allografts. GvH clones were detected in recipient bone marrow, and some appeared earlier in ileal mucosa or blood, consistent with an intestinal mucosal origin. The relatively low number and heterogeneity of intestinal transplant patients limited the conclusions. Early after transplant, peak levels of circulating GvH clones were associated with declines in HvG clones.

The TCR comes from a human donor who was the organ donor for an intestinal transplant. Sequencing was performed on unstimulated CD4+ T cells sorted from spleen or lymph node cells, taken before transplant. This sequence uses TRBV11-2 and TRBJ2-7, and possibly TRBD2, on 7 matching bases. The DNA reads as follows: TGTGCCAGCCTTAGGGGGGGATTTGAGCAGTACTTC. It translates to CASLRGGFEQYF.